This passage covers 24 T cell receptor beta chains from one sample sequenced in a study of T cell changes during pregnancy in multiple sclerosis. Method: immunoSEQ multiplex PCR; TCRdb's copy keeps in-frame clones and lacks some. The sample includes some 79,000 clones, 75% to 95% of them seen just once. The sequenced sample was CD4+ T cells from peripheral blood mononuclear cells, obtained in the second trimester of pregnancy. These receptors all stem from a female donor with multiple sclerosis, enrolled in a pregnancy study.

The rearrangement uses TRBV19 and TRBJ1-5; no definite D call. Germline CDR1 and CDR2: LNHDA and SQIVND (reference sequence). The V and J ends lost 1 base and 6 bases respectively, with 7 bases between them. CDR3 length: 13 residues. DNA for the CDR3: TGTGCCAGTAGTATAGTTGAGGGTCAGCCCCAGCATTTT. This sequence encodes CASSIVEGQPQHF.

The table lists this clone with a count of one. V and J are TRBV21-1 and TRBJ1-1; the table's D call, TRBD1, was not checked against the DNA. TRBV21-1 is annotated as a pseudogene. CDR3 length: 17 amino acids. The DNA for the CDR3 is TGTGCCAGCAGCAAAGGAGGAGACAGGGGTTTATGGACTGAAGCTTTCTTT. Encoded protein: CASSKGGDRGLWTEAFF.

This clone was detected only once. The chain links TRBV27 to TRBJ2-1, with a tentative D call TRBD2 (6 bases). Germline CDR1 reads MNHEY; CDR2 reads SMNVEV (reference sequence). V gave up 5 bases and J gave up 6 bases, with 11 bases separating them. The CDR3 totals 13 residues. The CDR3, as DNA: TGTGCCAGCAGTGCTTGGGACTCCAATGAGCAGTTCTTC. Protein: CASSAWDSNEQFF.

This clone was observed a single time. The gene calls are TRBV23-1 and TRBJ2-5, with TRBD1 as a possible D gene (6 bases). TRBV23-1 is filed as an ORF, its function uncertain. The CDR3 is 17 amino acids. Trimming took 0 bases from V and 2 from J, leaving 16 bases between them. The DNA of the CDR3 is TGCGCCAGCAGTCAATCCCCGAAAGGACAGACTCAAGAGACCCAGTACTTC. This translates into CASSQSPKGQTQETQYF.

The V call is TRBV28, the J call TRBJ1-5, with 7 bases identical to TRBD1. Germline V gene data show CDR1 as MDHEN and CDR2 as SYDVKM. V shed 6 bases and J 7 bases; nucleotides not matched to a gene: 6. CDR3 length: 13 residues. The DNA for the CDR3 is TGTGCCAGCAGACACAGGGGTTTACAGCCCCAGCATTTT. It encodes CASRHRGLQPQHF.

The chain uses TRBV7-8 and TRBJ1-2, with D hard to call. There are 13 residues in the CDR3. Per germline, CDR1 SGHVS and CDR2 FQNEAQ. V lost 1 base and J lost 2, with 5 bases in between. The chain's CDR3 is CASSLGQNYGYTF. CDR3 coding DNA: TGTGCCAGCAGCTTAGGTCAGAACTATGGCTACACCTTC.

The chain combines TRBV2 with TRBJ2-7; D might be TRBD1 (5 bases). Looked up from germline, CDR1 is SNHLY and CDR2 is FYNNEI. The V end lost 6 bases, the J end lost 0 bases, and 12 bases lay between the germline ends. This CDR3 has 14 residues. CDR3 DNA sequence: TGTGCCAGCAGGAGGAAGGGGCCCTCCTACGAGCAGTACTTC. This encodes CASRRKGPSYEQYF.

CDR3 sequence: CASSLGPGTSGPGGEQFF. The DNA of the CDR3 is TGTGCCAGCAGCTTAGGGCCCGGGACTAGCGGCCCGGGGGGTGAGCAGTTCTTC. The J gene is TRBJ2-1, the V gene TRBV7-9, with 11 bases fitting TRBD2. The V and J ends lost 1 base and 9 bases, in that order; junction bases with no gene match: 14. CDR3 length: 18 amino acids. The germline CDR1 and CDR2 sequences are SEHNR and FQNEAQ (reference sequence).

The chain combines TRBV5-1 with TRBJ2-1; D possibly corresponds to TRBD2 (5 bases). V was clipped by 0 bases and J by 9 bases, with 13 bases between them. Germline V lookup: CDR1 SGHRS, CDR2 YFSETQ. There are 14 residues in the CDR3. CDR3 DNA: TGCGCCAGCAGCTTGGGGACTTCGGCTTTTGAGCAGTTCTTC. It specifies CASSLGTSAFEQFF.

CDR3 sequence reads: CASSRGLAGGYEQYF. DNA of the CDR3: TGTGCCAGCAGCAGGGGACTAGCGGGAGGCTACGAGCAGTACTTC. The genes are TRBV9 and TRBJ2-7; 15 bases map to TRBD2. The trim removed 4 bases at V and 3 bases at J, leaving 2 bases unmatched. The CDR3 totals 15 residues. The germline CDR1 and CDR2 sequences are SGDLS and YYNGEE.

This clone came up once. V is TRBV9 and J is TRBJ2-5; 7 positions match TRBD1. The CDR3 sequence is 14 residues long. V shed 4 bases, J shed 2 bases, and the junction held 5 bases outside the gene matches. CDR1 is SGDLS and CDR2 is YYNGEE in the germline V gene. The CDR3 coding sequence is TGTGCCAGCAGCTCGGGACAGATTCAAGAGACCCAGTACTTC. Translated, it gives CASSSGQIQETQYF.

The rearrangement links TRBV5-6 to TRBJ1-1; no clear D. Per germline, CDR1 SGHDT and CDR2 YYEEEE. The V end was cut by 4 bases, the J end by 5 bases, with 9 bases between. The CDR3 spans 12 residues. In nucleotides, the CDR3 is TGTGCCAGCAGCCTAGAACCGACTGAAGCTTTCTTT. This encodes CASSLEPTEAFF.

The chain has TRBV5-6 and TRBJ1-4; TRBD1 might be the D (5 bases). The CDR3 contains 15 residues. The germline V gene encodes CDR1 SGHDT and CDR2 YYEEEE. V was cut by 3 bases and J by 7 bases, with 16 bases left in between. The CDR3 loop is CASSWGRSEAEKLFF. The CDR3 bases are TGTGCCAGCAGCTGGGGCCGCAGTGAAGCTGAAAAACTGTTTTTT.

CDR3 amino acids: CASSYSGGASGYGYTF. As DNA, the CDR3 is TGTGCCAGCAGTTACTCGGGCGGGGCGTCGGGGTATGGCTACACCTTC. The gene calls are TRBV6-5 and TRBJ1-2; D perhaps matches TRBD1 (5 bases). V was pared by 0 bases and J by 5 bases, with 16 bases between. The CDR3 covers 16 residues. Germline CDR1 is MNHEY and CDR2 is SVGAGI.

This chain joins TRBV6-1 and TRBJ2-6; tentative D call: TRBD1 (6 bases). With 6 bases removed from V and 3 bases from J, the gap between germline ends came to 9 bases. This CDR3 has 14 residues. Germline V CDR1 and CDR2: MNHNS, SASEGT. CDR3 DNA: TGTGCCAGCAGGAACAGGGTTGGGGCCAACGTCCTGACTTTC. Amino acid sequence: CASRNRVGANVLTF.

The CDR3: CASSLSDRLEAFF. In nucleotides, the CDR3 is TGTGCCAGCAGCTTGTCTGACAGGCTTGAAGCTTTCTTT. The V gene is TRBV7-3, the J gene TRBJ1-1, with D possibly being TRBD1 (6 bases). CDR3 length: 13 amino acids. Germline CDR1 reads SGHTA; CDR2 reads FQGTGA. V lost 3 bases and J 7 bases, leaving 12 bases between the germline ends. Drawing the rest from reference TRBV7-3 and TRBJ1-1, the complete variable domain is GAGVSQTPSNKVTEKGKYVELRCDPISGHTALYWYRQSLGQGPEFLIYFQGTGAADDSGLPNDRFFAVRPEGSVSTLKIQRTERGDSAVYLCASSLSDRLEAFFGQGTRLTVV.

V and J are TRBV7-8 and TRBJ2-3, with TRBD2 identical over 8 bases. The CDR3 is 14 residues long. Germline V lookup: CDR1 SGHVS, CDR2 FQNEAQ. V lost 4 bases to trimming and J lost 2 bases; unmatched junction nucleotides: 2. CDR3 loop: CASSYSGTTDTQYF. In DNA form, the CDR3 reads TGTGCCAGCAGCTATAGCGGGACCACAGATACGCAGTATTTT.

This sequence joins TRBV21-1 and TRBJ2-7; TRBD1, the table's D call, lacks a check against the DNA. TRBV21-1 is labeled a pseudogene. The length of the CDR3 is 15 residues. This CDR3 is CASSKARDRGYEQYF. Here the CDR3 DNA reads TGTGCCAGCAGCAAAGCGCGCGACAGGGGGTACGAGCAGTACTTC.

V usage is TRBV25-1 and J usage is TRBJ2-3; D gene ambiguous. Trimming removed 3 bases from V and 0 bases from J, with 7 bases in between. CDR1 MGHDK and CDR2 SYGVNS come from the germline V gene. The CDR3 has 14 amino acids. The CDR3 region has the DNA TGTGCCAGCAGTGACGCTACTAGCACAGATACGCAGTATTTT. Its protein product is CASSDATSTDTQYF.

The chain is built from TRBV19 and TRBJ1-5; D gene ambiguous. The length of the CDR3 is 16 residues. Germline V gene lookup returns CDR1 LNHDA and CDR2 SQIVND (reference sequence). V lost 4 bases, J lost 2 bases, and 15 bases lay in between. CDR3 sequence: CASSRPGEGGNQPQHF. CDR3 nucleotide sequence: TGTGCCAGTAGTAGGCCGGGTGAAGGAGGCAATCAGCCCCAGCATTTT.

The genes are TRBV23-1 and TRBJ1-6; D may be TRBD1 (5 bases). TRBV23-1 is identified as an open reading frame with a role that is uncertain. This CDR3 is built from 15 residues. The V gene lost 4 bases and the J gene lost 5 bases, with 12 bases spanning the gap. CDR3 amino acids: CASSPAGHHNSPLHF. The DNA for the CDR3 is TGCGCCAGCAGTCCGGCCGGACATCATAATTCACCCCTCCACTTT.

This clone came up once. CDR3 amino acids: CASSFAPVPRDEQFF. The CDR3 coding sequence is TGTGCCAGCAGCTTCGCTCCGGTCCCGAGGGATGAGCAGTTCTTC. The chain has TRBV13 and TRBJ2-1, with D tentatively TRBD2 (5 bases). CDR3 length: 15 amino acids. Trimming shortened V by 3 bases and J by 8 bases, and 17 bases separated the two germline ends. The V gene's germline CDR1 is PRHDT and CDR2 FYEKMQ (reference sequence).

The chain has TRBV30 and TRBJ2-4; 13 nucleotides agree with TRBD2. Trimming at V came to 3 bases and at J to 5 bases, leaving 13 bases not matched to a gene. The CDR3 contains 18 residues. CDR1 is GTSNPN, CDR2 SVGIG, per germline (reference sequence). The DNA for the CDR3 is TGTGCCTGGAGCTATCGACTAGCGGGAGGAGGGGCACAAAACATTCAGTACTTC. This codes for CAWSYRLAGGGAQNIQYF.

This chain joins TRBV5-4 and TRBJ2-2; D gene ambiguous. Trimming removed 4 bases from V and 0 bases from J, with 10 bases in between. CDR3 length equals 15 residues. The V gene's germline CDR1 is SGHNT and CDR2 YYREEE (reference sequence). This CDR3 reads CASSREVSNTGELFF. CDR3 DNA: TGTGCCAGCAGCCGCGAAGTTTCGAACACCGGGGAGCTGTTTTTT.